A single sample is the source of the 15 T cell receptor beta chains below, sequenced in a study of blood T cell repertoires in COVID-19. Assay used: immunoSEQ multiplex PCR; TCRdb lists only in-frame clones, some missing. The sample records tens of thousands of clones, around 92% being singletons. What was sequenced was peripheral blood. The receptors stem from an elderly man with active or convalescent COVID-19.

CDR3 amino acids: CAISDRQGESPLHF. The CDR3 DNA reads as TGTGCCATCAGTGATAGACAGGGGGAGTCACCCCTCCACTTT. This rearrangement joins TRBV10-3 to TRBJ1-6, with 9 nucleotides matching TRBD1. This CDR3 is 14 amino acids long. The trim removed 3 bases at V and 10 bases at J, leaving 4 bases unmatched. The germline gives CDR1 ENHRY, CDR2 SYGVKD.

This clone was seen a handful of times. The chain uses TRBV3-1 (or the pseudogene TRBV3-2) and TRBJ2-7; D remains unclear. V gave up 1 base and J gave up 6 bases, with 10 bases separating them. The CDR3 is made up of 13 amino acids. The germline gives CDR1 LGHDT, CDR2 YNNKEL (reference sequence). The CDR3 is CASSQGVEAEQYF. CDR3 bases: TGTGCCAGCAGCCAAGGGGTCGAGGCCGAGCAGTACTTC.

The DNA of the CDR3 is TGTGCCATCAGTACTGCAGGGGGCCAGGGGGAAAAACTGTTTTTT. It specifies CAISTAGGQGEKLFF. The chain has TRBV10-3 and TRBJ1-4, with TRBD1 identical over 8 bases. Germline CDR1 and CDR2: ENHRY and SYGVKD. Trimming took 5 bases from V and 8 from J; bases not matched to a gene: 10. This CDR3 has 15 amino acids.

The V call is TRBV19, the J call TRBJ2-2; 12 bases map to TRBD2. Germline V gene sequence: CDR1 LNHDA, CDR2 SQIVND (reference sequence). CDR3 size: 15 residues. The trim removed 6 bases at V and 4 bases at J, leaving 3 bases unmatched. In nucleotides, the CDR3 is TGTGCCAGTAGCCGACTAGCGGGGGCCACCGGGGAGCTGTTTTTT. It is translated as CASSRLAGATGELFF.

The V gene is TRBV4-3, the J gene TRBJ2-1; the match to TRBD1 covers 9 bases. The CDR3 totals 19 residues. CDR1 LGHNA and CDR2 YSLEER come from the germline V gene. The V segment lost 0 bases and the J segment 5 bases; nucleotides outside the gene matches: 14. CDR3 nucleotides: TGCGCCAGCAGCCAAGATGGGACAGGGAACATAGCAGTCCACAATGAGCAGTTCTTC. This encodes CASSQDGTGNIAVHNEQFF.

The rearrangement links TRBV2 to TRBJ2-7, with 7 bases aligning to TRBD2. Looked up from germline, CDR1 is SNHLY and CDR2 is FYNNEI. The CDR3 sequence is 16 residues long. V lost 7 bases, J lost 0 bases, and 12 bases stayed unmatched. This CDR3 reads CASKVLGRTSSYEQYF. In DNA form, the CDR3 reads TGTGCCAGCAAGGTGTTGGGGCGGACTAGCTCCTACGAGCAGTACTTC.

The V and J genes are TRBV7-2 and TRBJ1-2, with D possibly being TRBD1 (6 bases). V lost 1 base and J 3 bases, leaving 15 bases between the germline ends. Germline CDR1 SGHTA, CDR2 FQGNSA. This CDR3 is 16 amino acids long. The CDR3 coding sequence is TGTGCCAGCAGCTTAGGTCCCAGGGGTTCGGACTATGGCTACACCTTC. Residues: CASSLGPRGSDYGYTF.

V is TRBV27 and J is TRBJ2-3; possibly TRBD2 for D (5 bases). The CDR3 spans 13 residues. Deletions cut 1 base from V and 4 bases from J, with 6 bases between. Germline V gene lookup returns CDR1 MNHEY and CDR2 SMNVEV (reference sequence). The CDR3 bases are TGTGCCAGCAGTTTATGGGGAGCAGATACGCAGTATTTT. It specifies CASSLWGADTQYF.

The chain joins TRBV15 to TRBJ1-2; D may be TRBD1 (6 bases). Trimming stripped 4 bases from V and 8 bases from J, with 14 bases between. CDR3 size: 13 residues. CDR1 is LNHNV and CDR2 is YYDKDF in the germline V gene (reference sequence). The CDR3 sequence: CATSTGGHGGYTF. CDR3 bases: TGTGCCACCAGCACGGGGGGACATGGCGGCTACACCTTC.

The rearrangement links TRBV6-2 or TRBV6-3 to TRBJ1-2, with a weak D call TRBD1 (5 bases). CDR1 MNHEY and CDR2 SVGEGT come from the germline V gene. With 2 bases removed from V and 8 bases from J, the gap between germline ends came to 12 bases. CDR3 length: 13 amino acids. The CDR3 DNA is TGTGCCAGCAGTTACAAGACAGCGTGGGGCTACACCTTC. It encodes CASSYKTAWGYTF.

This chain uses TRBV5-4 with TRBJ1-1, with 7 bases matching TRBD1. With V trimmed by 0 bases and J by 5 bases, 7 bases remained unmatched. From germline, CDR1 is SGHNT and CDR2 YYREEE (reference sequence). The CDR3 runs to 15 residues. The chain's CDR3 is CASSLVGGVGTEAFF. CDR3 DNA: TGTGCCAGCAGCTTGGTAGGGGGCGTCGGAACTGAAGCTTTCTTT.

The gene calls are TRBV7-9 and TRBJ2-1, with D tentatively TRBD1 (5 bases). Per germline, CDR1 SEHNR and CDR2 FQNEAQ (reference sequence). This CDR3 contains 13 residues. V was trimmed by 1 base and J by 15 bases, leaving 16 bases between them. In DNA form, the CDR3 reads TGTGCCAGCAGCTTAGAGGGGCTCTCCCCCGGGTTCTTC. Its translation is CASSLEGLSPGFF.

This chain links TRBV19 with TRBJ1-2; D possibly corresponds to TRBD1 (5 bases). With 1 base removed from V and 7 bases from J, the gap between germline ends came to 7 bases. This CDR3 comprises 12 residues. Germline CDR1 is LNHDA and CDR2 is SQIVND (reference sequence). The chain's CDR3 is CASSIAGFGYTF. CDR3 DNA: TGTGCCAGTAGTATAGCAGGGTTTGGCTACACCTTC.

The chain carries TRBV7-3 and TRBJ2-6; D perhaps matches TRBD2 (7 bases). The germline gives CDR1 SGHTA, CDR2 FQGTGA. V was pared by 0 bases and J by 2 bases, with 23 bases between. This CDR3 region has 21 residues. The CDR3: CASSLTPLGGQGLTGANVLTF. CDR3 nucleotides: TGTGCCAGCAGCTTAACCCCATTGGGGGGGCAGGGGCTCACTGGGGCCAACGTCCTGACTTTC.

This chain connects TRBV10-1 to TRBJ1-2; possibly TRBD1 for D (5 bases). Germline CDR1 reads WNHNN; CDR2 reads SYGVQD (reference sequence). The CDR3 is 13 amino acids. The ends were cut back, 0 bases at V and 4 bases at J, with 6 bases in the middle. CDR3 residues: CASSESQGYGYTF. The CDR3 nucleotides are TGCGCCAGCAGTGAGTCTCAGGGCTATGGCTACACCTTC.